Described below is a single TCR beta chain sequence and its context. Its antigen is unknown. A read error is possible here, since a much larger clone lies one base away. Other DNA sequences in this specimen translate into the identical CDR3. The data derive from a study of shared clonotypes between healthy human individuals. Points from the study as a whole: Clonotypes shared by all four donors outscored non-shared clonotypes in generation probability. Among donors, the sharing of clonotypes was expected to be influenced by sequencing depth. Memory subsets generally showed lower estimated richness than naive subsets.

In the study's own analysis: ImmunoSEQ output held junction-only sequences without quality scores, so filtering differed. The data were produced by immunoSEQ multiplex PCR, yet TCRdb's version contains in-frame clones alone and is incomplete. The V and J calls and clone size come from that table; D and trimming were worked out from the DNA. The table records millions of clones, around 95% of them present only once. The V end was cut by 0 bases, the J end by 0 bases, with 5 bases between. Germline-derived CDR1 and CDR2 are LGHNA and YNFKEQ. The CDR3 totals 14 residues. Sequencing was performed on naive CD4+ T cells sorted from blood. Subset denoted: CD45RA+ positively selected. This TCR was recovered from a man younger than 30 in good health. This chain connects TRBV4-2 to TRBJ1-1; D is ambiguous. In nucleotides, the CDR3 is TGTGCCAGCAGCCAAGATAGGGTGAACACTGAAGCTTTCTTT. Its translation: CASSQDRVNTEAFF.